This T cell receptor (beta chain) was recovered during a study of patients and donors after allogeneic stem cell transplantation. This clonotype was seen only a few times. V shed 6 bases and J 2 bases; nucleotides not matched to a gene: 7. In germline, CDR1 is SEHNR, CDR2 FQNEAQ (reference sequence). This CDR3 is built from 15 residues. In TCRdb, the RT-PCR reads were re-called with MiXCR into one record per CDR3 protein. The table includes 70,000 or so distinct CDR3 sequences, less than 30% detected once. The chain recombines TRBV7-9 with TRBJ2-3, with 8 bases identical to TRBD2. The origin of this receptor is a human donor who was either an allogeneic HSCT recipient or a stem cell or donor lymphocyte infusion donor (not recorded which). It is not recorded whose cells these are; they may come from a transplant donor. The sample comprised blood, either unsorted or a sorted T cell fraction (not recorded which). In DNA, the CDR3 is TGTGCCAGCAGTTTCCGCGGGGGGCCCACAGATACGCAGTATTTT. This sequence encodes CASSFRGGPTDTQYF.